The 14 T cell receptor beta chains listed next were all sequenced from one sample in a study of blood T cells in healthy people across ages. Primers used in a second PCR of roughly 6 to 11 cycles were a sample-barcoded 5' primer and a J-beta primer mix. From the 5' RACE reads, TCRdb called clonotypes with MiXCR, one entry per CDR3 protein. The data contain approximately 1.5 million distinct CDR3 sequences, about 42% of them seen just once; the ten biggest clones take up just over 4%. The sequenced material came from blood. The receptors come from a woman between 18 and 29 years old in good health.

CDR3 sequence reads: CASSGTSEGSYNEQFF. Written as DNA, the CDR3 is TGCGCCAGCAGCGGAACTAGTGAGGGCTCCTACAATGAGCAGTTCTTC. The rearrangement joins TRBV5-1 to TRBJ2-1; possibly TRBD2 for D (5 bases). The germline gives CDR1 SGHRS, CDR2 YFSETQ. V gave up 4 bases and J gave up 0 bases, with 14 bases separating them. There are 16 residues in the CDR3.

Here the CDR3 DNA reads TGTGCCAGCAGCTCCTTAGCGGGAGCGGCGCAGTATTTT. Amino acid sequence: CASSSLAGAAQYF. The chain carries TRBV7-2 and TRBJ2-3, with TRBD2 matching over 9 bases. J was trimmed by 10 bases and V by 4 bases; bases with no gene match: 6. The CDR3 is 13 amino acids. Per germline, CDR1 SGHTA and CDR2 FQGNSA.

As to this clonotype: A clone one base away is much larger, so this may be a read error. The CDR3 DNA follows: TGTGCCAGCAGCCTAGGGAGTGCCAATGAGCAGTACTTC. Residues: CASSLGSANEQYF. The V call is TRBV7-8, the J call TRBJ2-5, with a possible D match to TRBD2 (5 bases). CDR1 is SGHVS and CDR2 is FQNEAQ in the germline V gene. Trimming pared 5 bases from V and 11 bases from J, leaving 18 bases between. CDR3 length: 13 residues.

This chain links TRBV13 with TRBJ2-3, with a weak D call TRBD2 (6 bases). The germline gives CDR1 PRHDT, CDR2 FYEKMQ (reference sequence). The ends were cut back, 5 bases at V and 4 bases at J, with 19 bases in the middle. The CDR3 has 16 residues. The CDR3 nucleotides read TGTGCCAGCAGCGCCTCTCCGGGACTCGCCCCAGATACGCAGTATTTT. Translating gives CASSASPGLAPDTQYF. Using reference TRBV13 and TRBJ2-3 for the parts outside the CDR3, the full variable domain is AAGVIQSPRHLIKEKRETATLKCYPIPRHDTVYWYQQGPGQDPQFLISFYEKMQSDKGSIPDRFSAQQFSDYHSELNMSSLELGDSALYFCASSASPGLAPDTQYFGPGTRLTVL.

This clonotype was counted between two and nine times. This rearrangement joins TRBV29-1 to TRBJ2-5; TRBD2 is a possible D gene (5 bases). Trimming stripped 3 bases from V and 11 bases from J, with 19 bases between. The CDR3 contains 13 residues. CDR1 and CDR2 (germline): SQVTM, ANQGSEA. CDR3 in amino acids: CSVDGRLSDEQYF. DNA of the CDR3: TGCAGCGTTGATGGGAGACTTAGCGATGAGCAGTACTTC.

V usage is TRBV30 and J usage is TRBJ1-2, with D perhaps TRBD1 (6 bases). The germline V and J ends were trimmed by 0 bases and 7 bases, with 9 bases remaining between them. The CDR3 contains 12 residues. CDR1 GTSNPN and CDR2 SVGIG come from the germline V gene (reference sequence). The CDR3 loop reads CAWSVRGAGYTF. The CDR3, as DNA: TGTGCCTGGAGTGTACGGGGGGCTGGCTACACCTTC. Based on the CDR3 plus reference TRBV30 and TRBJ1-2, the full variable domain is SQTIHQWPATLVQPVGSPLSLECTVEGTSNPNLYWYRQAAGRGLQLLFYSVGIGQISSEVPQNLSASRPQDRQFILSSKKLLLSDSGFYLCAWSVRGAGYTFGSGTRLTVV.

This clonotype was seen a few times. This chain uses TRBV27 with TRBJ1-2, with D hard to call. V lost 3 bases and J 1 base, leaving 21 bases between the germline ends. The CDR3 has 18 amino acids. Germline V gene lookup returns CDR1 MNHEY and CDR2 SMNVEV (reference sequence). The CDR3 loop reads CASSFGGIPPSLNYGYTF. CDR3 bases: TGTGCCAGCAGTTTCGGCGGAATCCCCCCCTCCCTTAACTATGGCTACACCTTC.

The CDR3 DNA reads as TGCGCCAGCAGCCAATTATCGCCGGGGACCCCTTTCTATGGCTACACCTTC. It encodes CASSQLSPGTPFYGYTF. The chain has TRBV4-1 and TRBJ1-2; tentatively, D is TRBD1 (5 bases). V lost 2 bases to trimming and J lost 4 bases, with 20 bases between them. This CDR3 is built from 17 residues. From germline, CDR1 is MGHRA and CDR2 YSYEKL.

This chain joins TRBV6-5 and TRBJ2-4; 11 bases are shared with TRBD2. The length of the CDR3 is 15 residues. Trimming at V came to 1 base and at J to 13 bases, leaving 9 bases not matched to a gene. In germline, CDR1 is MNHEY, CDR2 SVGAGI. The CDR3 sequence is CASSYYLAGGNEQYF. CDR3 nucleotides: TGTGCCAGCAGTTACTATCTAGCGGGAGGTAATGAGCAGTACTTC.

This chain uses TRBV20-1 with TRBJ2-1; 9 bases match TRBD2. The CDR3 runs to 10 residues. The junction had 6 bases not matched to a gene; V was cut back by 6 bases and J by 15 bases. Germline-derived CDR1 and CDR2 are DFQATT and SNEGSKA (reference sequence). The CDR3 here is CSATGTSSFF. The DNA of the CDR3 is TGCAGTGCGACCGGGACTAGCTCGTTCTTC.

The V call is TRBV29-1, the J call TRBJ2-7; a weak D match, TRBD1 (6 bases). This CDR3 is 13 amino acids long. Trimming left V 8 bases short and J 0 bases short, with 14 bases between. Per the germline V gene, CDR1 is SQVTM and CDR2 is ANQGSEA. The CDR3 nucleotides read TGCAGCATTAAAACAGGGAGCTCCTACGAGCAGTACTTC. It is translated as CSIKTGSSYEQYF.

V usage is TRBV20-1 and J usage is TRBJ2-4; either TRBD1 or TRBD2 may supply D (5 bases each). CDR1 and CDR2 (germline): DFQATT, SNEGSKA (reference sequence). The V end lost 6 bases, the J end lost 0 bases, and 12 bases lay between the germline ends. The CDR3 extends over 14 amino acids. CDR3 protein: CSAGTLLAKNIQYF. The DNA of the CDR3 is TGCAGTGCCGGGACCCTACTAGCCAAAAACATTCAGTACTTC.

This clonotype appeared a few times. The chain recombines TRBV14 with TRBJ2-3, with 12 bases fitting TRBD2. The CDR3 consists of 18 residues. Germline CDR1 and CDR2: SGHDN and FVKESK. Unmatched junction bases numbered 9, after V lost 4 bases and J lost 1 base. The CDR3 bases are TGTGCCAGCAGCCTTTACCCGAGGACTAGCGGGGGCACAGATACGCAGTATTTT. This sequence encodes CASSLYPRTSGGTDTQYF.

V usage is TRBV6-5 and J usage is TRBJ2-7; the D gene is possibly TRBD2 (5 bases). Trimming removed 0 bases at V and 6 bases at J, with 9 bases between. From germline, CDR1 is MNHEY and CDR2 SVGAGI. This CDR3 contains 13 residues. CDR3 sequence: CASSYSRAAEQYF. The CDR3 bases are TGTGCCAGCAGTTACTCGAGAGCGGCCGAGCAGTACTTC.